What follows is one TCR beta chain and its context. This CDR3 contains 14 residues. The germline V gene has CDR1 SGHRS and CDR2 YFSETQ. Trimming removed 3 bases at V and 0 bases at J, with 9 bases between. Original handling: It was from reference gene primer amplification that nucleated cell counts were estimated. Profiling relied on immunoSEQ multiplex PCR, and the TCRdb table lists in-frame clones only, not all of them. Clone size and V and J calls were adopted from that table, with D and trimming inferred from the DNA. This sample yields roughly 200,000 clones, of which roughly 85% are seen a single time; 9.5% to 13% belongs to the top ten. The sample comes from a study of blood T cell repertoires in COVID-19. Study information: Specimens from acute and convalescent COVID-19 originated in the United States, Italy and Spain. T cells, B-cell-depleted T cells, or PBMCs supplied cDNA or gDNA.

This chain connects TRBV5-1 to TRBJ1-2; a weak D match, TRBD1 (5 bases). The receptor was isolated from a human donor with active or convalescent COVID-19. The donor label of this sample is uncertain. The sample consisted of peripheral blood. This CDR3 is CASSSLTANYGYTF. The DNA of the CDR3 is TGCGCCAGCAGCTCGCTGACAGCTAACTATGGCTACACCTTC.